The 13 T cell receptor beta chains below come from one sample, sequenced in a study of blood T cell repertoires in COVID-19. Clones were read by immunoSEQ multiplex PCR, and TCRdb kept only the in-frame ones, dropping some. The sample records about 220,000 clones, roughly 81% being singletons. The material sequenced was peripheral blood. The receptors come from a man over 45 who had recovered from COVID-19.

The rearrangement joins TRBV15 to TRBJ2-7; no definite D call. The CDR3 contains 13 residues. Trimming left V 0 bases short and J 3 bases short, with 6 bases between. Looked up from germline, CDR1 is LNHNV and CDR2 is YYDKDF (reference sequence). CDR3 nucleotide sequence: TGTGCCACCAGCAGAGAGAGGAACTACGAGCAGTACTTC. Its translation: CATSRERNYEQYF.

The chain joins TRBV5-1 to TRBJ2-3, with 10 bases lining up with TRBD1. This CDR3 is built from 16 residues. V shed 2 bases, J shed 2 bases, and the junction held 5 bases outside the gene matches. Germline V gives CDR1 SGHRS, CDR2 YFSETQ. CDR3 in amino acids: CASSLGTGVDTDTQYF. The CDR3 nucleotides are TGCGCCAGCAGCTTAGGGACAGGGGTCGACACAGATACGCAGTATTTT.

The rearrangement links TRBV6-1 to TRBJ2-2, with 10 nucleotides matching TRBD2. The V gene end was trimmed by 4 bases and the J gene end by 7 bases; junction bases not matched to a gene: 12. Per germline, CDR1 MNHNS and CDR2 SASEGT. CDR3 length: 17 amino acids. CDR3 sequence reads: CASSVIGPSGSVGELFF. CDR3 nucleotide sequence: TGTGCCAGCAGTGTTATCGGGCCTAGCGGGAGTGTCGGGGAGCTGTTTTTT.

The V and J genes are TRBV2 and TRBJ2-7, with TRBD1 matching 7 bases. The germline gives CDR1 SNHLY, CDR2 FYNNEI. The V segment lost 4 bases and the J segment 7 bases; nucleotides outside the gene matches: 4. The CDR3 runs to 12 residues. The CDR3 sequence: CASSAKQGEQYF. CDR3 nucleotides: TGTGCCAGCAGTGCGAAACAGGGGGAGCAGTACTTC.

The chain joins TRBV5-1 to TRBJ2-2; TRBD1 matches 8 bases. The CDR3 has 16 amino acids. Germline loops: CDR1 SGHRS, CDR2 YFSETQ. The V segment lost 4 bases and the J segment 0 bases; nucleotides outside the gene matches: 5. CDR3 region: CASSAGTGSNTGELFF. The CDR3, as DNA: TGCGCCAGCAGCGCGGGGACAGGATCGAACACCGGGGAGCTGTTTTTT.

V gene TRBV3-1 (or the pseudogene TRBV3-2) combines with J gene TRBJ1-1; weak D call: TRBD1 (5 bases). This CDR3 spans 13 amino acids. From germline, CDR1 is LGHDT and CDR2 YNNKEL (reference sequence). V was clipped by 2 bases and J by 6 bases, with 10 bases between them. This CDR3 is CASSQILGAEAFF. The CDR3 nucleotides read TGTGCCAGCAGCCAAATTTTAGGGGCTGAAGCTTTCTTT.

This sequence joins TRBV7-8 and TRBJ1-2; D may be TRBD1 (5 bases). Germline V gives CDR1 SGHVS, CDR2 FQNEAQ. The CDR3 runs 15 residues. V was pared by 2 bases and J by 2 bases, with 12 bases between. This chain's CDR3 is CASSLSPTGNYGYTF. In DNA form, the CDR3 reads TGTGCCAGCAGCTTAAGTCCAACAGGAAACTATGGCTACACCTTC. The full variable domain, in which reference TRBV7-8 and TRBJ1-2 provide the parts outside the CDR3, is GAGVSQSPRYKVAKRGQDVALRCDPISGHVSLFWYQQALGQGPEFLTYFQNEAQLDKSGLPSDRFFAERPEGSVSTLKIQRTQQEDSAVYLCASSLSPTGNYGYTFGSGTRLTVV.

The V gene is TRBV28, the J gene TRBJ1-1, with D maybe TRBD1 (6 bases). The CDR3 consists of 15 residues. The V gene lost 6 bases and the J gene lost 1 base, with 15 bases spanning the gap. Looked up from germline, CDR1 is MDHEN and CDR2 is SYDVKM. DNA for the CDR3: TGTGCCAGCAGCCCTGGGGGGGCGGGGAACACTGAAGCTTTCTTT. Translation gives CASSPGGAGNTEAFF.

The chain couples TRBV9 to TRBJ2-2; D perhaps matches TRBD2 (5 bases). Germline V gene sequence: CDR1 SGDLS, CDR2 YYNGEE. V lost 6 bases and J lost 5, with 17 bases in between. The CDR3 totals 15 residues. The CDR3 is CASTTSGVGTGELFF. The DNA of the CDR3 is TGTGCCAGCACTACCTCCGGGGTTGGGACCGGGGAGCTGTTTTTT.

This sequence joins TRBV6-1 and TRBJ1-5; no reliable D call. Germline V gene data show CDR1 as MNHNS and CDR2 as SASEGT. The CDR3 runs 13 residues. Trimming cost V 6 bases and J 9 bases, with 15 bases left between them. This CDR3 reads CASSYDTVGPQHF. The CDR3 DNA reads as TGTGCCAGCAGCTACGACACTGTCGGGCCCCAGCATTTT.

This clone appeared once. The genes are TRBV5-1 and TRBJ2-1; D perhaps matches TRBD2 (5 bases). The V gene's germline CDR1 is SGHRS and CDR2 YFSETQ. V lost 8 bases to trimming and J lost 0 bases, with 12 bases between them. The CDR3 consists of 14 residues. The CDR3 reads CASHTGSSYNEQFF. CDR3 bases: TGCGCCAGTCATACGGGGAGCTCCTACAATGAGCAGTTCTTC.

V usage is TRBV5-4 and J usage is TRBJ2-1; 12 bases agree with TRBD2. This CDR3 comprises 16 residues. Germline loops: CDR1 SGHNT, CDR2 YYREEE (reference sequence). V dropped 2 bases and J dropped 5; count of bases not matched to a gene: 5. CDR3 DNA: TGTGCCAGCAGCTTTGGACTAGCGGGGCTAAACAATGAGCAGTTCTTC. It specifies CASSFGLAGLNNEQFF.

This clone was detected only once. This sample also contains other DNA sequences that code for the same CDR3. The J gene is TRBJ2-7, the V gene TRBV7-9; D possibly corresponds to TRBD1 (6 bases). Germline CDR1 reads SEHNR; CDR2 reads FQNEAQ (reference sequence). This CDR3 is built from 13 residues. The germline V and J ends were trimmed by 6 bases and 3 bases, with 12 bases remaining between them. DNA for the CDR3: TGTGCCAGCAGTCCACAGGGTGGCTACGAGCAGTACTTC. Translated: CASSPQGGYEQYF.